The source of this T cell receptor (beta chain) is a study of T cell responses to AZD1222 COVID-19 vaccine. Study-level points and caveats: Spike-spanning, vaccine-associated CD4 TCRs were dominant at 160-218 and 743-854. Sampling that yielded the repertoires occurred only after the peak T cell response.

V was cut by 3 bases and J by 8 bases, with 13 bases left in between. This CDR3 is built from 13 residues. Germline V lookup: CDR1 SNHLY, CDR2 FYNNEI. Sequenced by immunoSEQ multiplex PCR; TCRdb stores in-frame clones only, minus some. The data show about 79,000 clones, with 80% seen just once and around 20% held by the top ten. Details on this clone: Its antigen is unidentified.

The source is an adult in good health. This sequence joins TRBV2 and TRBJ1-2, with TRBD1 as a possible D gene (5 bases). Material: peripheral blood, obtained on day 0 of AZD1222 vaccination. CDR3 sequence: CASSETPRGGYTF. CDR3 bases: TGTGCCAGCAGTGAGACACCTCGGGGGGGCTACACCTTC.